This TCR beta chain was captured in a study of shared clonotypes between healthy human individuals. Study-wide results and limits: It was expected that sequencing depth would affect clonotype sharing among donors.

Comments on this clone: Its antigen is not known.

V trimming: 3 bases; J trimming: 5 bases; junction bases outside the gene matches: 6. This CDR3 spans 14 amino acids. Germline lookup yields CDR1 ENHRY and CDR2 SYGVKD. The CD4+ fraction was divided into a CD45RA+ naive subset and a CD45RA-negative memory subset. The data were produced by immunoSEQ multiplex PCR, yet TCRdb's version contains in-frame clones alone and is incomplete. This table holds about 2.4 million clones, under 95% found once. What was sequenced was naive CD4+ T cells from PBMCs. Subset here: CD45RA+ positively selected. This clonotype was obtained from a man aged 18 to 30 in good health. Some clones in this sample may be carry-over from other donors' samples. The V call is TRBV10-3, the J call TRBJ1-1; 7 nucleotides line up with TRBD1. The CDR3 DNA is TGTGCCATCAGTGACGGCAGGGGGGTTACTGAAGCTTTCTTT. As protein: CAISDGRGVTEAFF.